Shown below are 16 T cell receptor beta chains from a single sample sequenced in a study of TIL therapy for anti-PD-1-resistant metastatic lung cancer. This was the immunoSEQ v3 assay. The method was immunoSEQ multiplex PCR; TCRdb's version includes in-frame clones alone and lacks a portion of them. Of more than 12,000 clones detected, around 86% appear once; the ten largest clones hold about 0.9%. The time point is: pre-treatment sample, taken before nivolumab and TIL therapy. The starting material was blood, obtained at baseline. These receptors were obtained from a person between 25 and 80 years old with non-small cell lung cancer.

The rearrangement links TRBV7-9 to TRBJ2-2; the D gene is possibly TRBD2 (5 bases). The CDR3 is 17 residues long. V lost 5 bases to trimming and J lost 2 bases, with 18 bases between them. Per the germline V gene, CDR1 is SEHNR and CDR2 is FQNEAQ (reference sequence). CDR3 protein: CASSRRAVNLNTGELFF. DNA of the CDR3: TGTGCCAGCAGCCGGCGGGCAGTTAACTTAAACACCGGGGAGCTGTTTTTT.

The chain has TRBV27 and TRBJ1-1; 8 bases align to TRBD1. V trimming: 8 bases; J trimming: 6 bases; junction bases outside the gene matches: 17. CDR1 and CDR2 (germline): MNHEY, SMNVEV (reference sequence). The CDR3 sequence is 16 residues long. The CDR3 region has the DNA TGTGCCAGCGGTCCCAGGGGGCGCAGGGGATCCGCTGAAGCTTTCTTT. Its translation is CASGPRGRRGSAEAFF.

The rearrangement joins TRBV4-2 to TRBJ2-1, with 9 bases that match TRBD2. The CDR3 covers 16 residues. Germline V gene lookup returns CDR1 LGHNA and CDR2 YNFKEQ. V gave up 4 bases and J gave up 6 bases; unmatched junction bases: 10. As DNA, the CDR3 is TGTGCCAGCAGCCCATCTTTGGCGGGGGGGCCCAATGAGCAGTTCTTC. Protein sequence: CASSPSLAGGPNEQFF.

This chain uses TRBV18 with TRBJ2-5, with 8 bases matching TRBD1. CDR3 length: 14 residues. CDR1 is KGHSH, CDR2 LQKENI, per germline. The V gene end was trimmed by 3 bases and the J gene end by 2 bases; junction bases not matched to a gene: 2. The CDR3 DNA reads as TGTGCCAGCTCACCCGGGACAGGACAAGAGACCCAGTACTTC. Translated, it gives CASSPGTGQETQYF.

The chain recombines TRBV21-1 with TRBJ2-3; the table's D call, TRBD2, has no DNA check behind it. TRBV21-1 is a pseudogene locus. The CDR3 has 17 residues. CDR3 sequence (DNA): TGTGCCAGCAGCTCCGCTCGGCTAGCGGGAAGCACAGATACGCAGTATTTT. It encodes CASSSARLAGSTDTQYF.

The sample holds one count of this clone. The CDR3 coding sequence is TGTGCCAGCAGCCAAGCGGGGCAGGGGCGAGAGCAGTACTTC. This encodes CASSQAGQGREQYF. The chain carries TRBV4-2 and TRBJ2-7; the D gene is possibly TRBD1 (6 bases). The CDR3 consists of 14 residues. The germline V gene has CDR1 LGHNA and CDR2 YNFKEQ. V was pared by 1 base and J by 7 bases, with 14 bases between.

This clone was detected a few times. The rearrangement uses TRBV7-7 and TRBJ2-7; 9 bases agree with TRBD1. V lost 1 base to trimming and J lost 3 bases; unmatched junction nucleotides: 4. The germline gives CDR1 SSHAT, CDR2 FNYEAQ (reference sequence). This CDR3 has 15 residues. CDR3 in DNA: TGTGCCAGCAGCTTAGGGACAGGGGTGAACTACGAGCAGTACTTC. It is translated as CASSLGTGVNYEQYF. Combining the CDR3 with reference TRBV7-7 and TRBJ2-7 gives the whole variable domain GAGVSQSPRYKVTKRGQDVTLRCDPISSHATLYWYQQALGQGPEFLTYFNYEAQPDKSGLPSDRFSAERPEGSISTLTIQRTEQRDSAMYRCASSLGTGVNYEQYFGPGTRLTVT.

This clone was found once. The rearrangement links TRBV11-2 to TRBJ1-1; D may be TRBD1 (5 bases). Germline-derived CDR1 and CDR2 are SGHAT and FQNNGV. The CDR3 totals 14 residues. The germline V and J ends were trimmed by 1 base and 5 bases, with 11 bases remaining between them. The CDR3 DNA follows: TGTGCCAGCAGCTTAGGGCTTCGGGGGACTGAAGCTTTCTTT. As protein: CASSLGLRGTEAFF.

This rearrangement joins TRBV9 to TRBJ2-3; no definite D call. The V and J ends lost 1 base and 3 bases respectively, with 9 bases between them. CDR3 length equals 14 residues. From germline, CDR1 is SGDLS and CDR2 YYNGEE. This CDR3 is CASSVYGGTDTQYF. CDR3 sequence (DNA): TGTGCCAGCAGCGTATATGGCGGTACAGATACGCAGTATTTT.

This clone was seen only a few times. The chain has TRBV2 and TRBJ2-7; D unresolved. CDR1 is SNHLY and CDR2 is FYNNEI in the germline V gene. This CDR3 has 13 amino acids. Trimming took 5 bases from V and 0 from J, leaving 8 bases between them. Here the CDR3 reads CASSSDGSYEQYF. The CDR3 bases are TGTGCCAGCAGTTCGGACGGCTCCTACGAGCAGTACTTC. The variable domain in full, completed from reference TRBV2 and TRBJ2-7, reads EPEVTQTPSHQVTQMGQEVILRCVPISNHLYFYWYRQILGQKVEFLVSFYNNEISEKSEIFDDQFSVERPDGSNFTLKIRSTKLEDSAMYFCASSSDGSYEQYFGPGTRLTVT.

The chain couples TRBV6-1 to TRBJ2-5, with TRBD2 identical over 11 bases. Trimming took 4 bases from V and 1 from J; bases not matched to a gene: 2. Germline CDR1 is MNHNS and CDR2 is SASEGT. The CDR3 consists of 15 residues. This CDR3 is CASSVTSGSQETQYF. DNA of the CDR3: TGTGCCAGCAGTGTTACTAGCGGGAGCCAAGAGACCCAGTACTTC.

This rearrangement joins TRBV12-5 to TRBJ1-1; the D is unclear. Germline V gene sequence: CDR1 LGHNT, CDR2 FRNRAP. V gave up 4 bases and J gave up 4 bases, with 4 bases separating them. The CDR3 is 11 amino acids. This CDR3 reads CASGSGTEAFF. The DNA of the CDR3 is TGTGCTAGTGGTTCGGGCACTGAAGCTTTCTTT. Using reference TRBV12-5 and TRBJ1-1 for the parts outside the CDR3, the full variable domain is DARVTQTPRHKVTEMGQEVTMRCQPILGHNTVFWYRQTMMQGLELLAYFRNRAPLDDSGMPKDRFSAEMPDATLATLKIQPSEPRDSAVYFCASGSGTEAFFGQGTRLTVV.

The J gene is TRBJ2-7, the V gene TRBV21-1; the table's D call TRBD1 went unverified against the DNA. TRBV21-1 is reported as a pseudogene. This CDR3 has 16 amino acids. CDR3 bases: TGTGCCAGCAGCCCACAACAGGGGGAAAGCTCCTACGAGCAGTACGTC. This sequence encodes CASSPQQGESSYEQYV.

The chain uses TRBV7-3 and TRBJ2-2; 12 nucleotides agree with TRBD2. The V gene's germline CDR1 is SGHTA and CDR2 FQGTGA. Trimming at V came to 5 bases and at J to 6 bases, leaving 10 bases not matched to a gene. This CDR3 contains 17 residues. The CDR3 protein is CASSPPTGTSGSGELFF. CDR3 sequence (DNA): TGTGCCAGCAGCCCCCCGACCGGGACTAGCGGGTCCGGGGAGCTGTTTTTT.

The chain carries TRBV11-1 and TRBJ2-5; the D is unclear. This CDR3 comprises 14 residues. From germline, CDR1 is SGHAT and CDR2 FQDESV (reference sequence). Trimming pared 2 bases from V and 5 bases from J, leaving 12 bases between. Here the CDR3 DNA reads TGTGCCAGCAGCTTATGGGCTTTGGGGGAGACCCAGTACTTC. This gives the protein CASSLWALGETQYF.

This clone has only a few counts. CDR3 DNA sequence: TGTGCCAGCAGTAACGGAAACACCATATATTTT. Amino acids: CASSNGNTIYF. This chain uses TRBV6-6 with TRBJ1-3; D gene ambiguous. In germline, CDR1 is MNHNY, CDR2 SVGAGI (reference sequence). The CDR3 loop spans 11 amino acids. The V end was cut by 5 bases, the J end by 4 bases, with 3 bases between.